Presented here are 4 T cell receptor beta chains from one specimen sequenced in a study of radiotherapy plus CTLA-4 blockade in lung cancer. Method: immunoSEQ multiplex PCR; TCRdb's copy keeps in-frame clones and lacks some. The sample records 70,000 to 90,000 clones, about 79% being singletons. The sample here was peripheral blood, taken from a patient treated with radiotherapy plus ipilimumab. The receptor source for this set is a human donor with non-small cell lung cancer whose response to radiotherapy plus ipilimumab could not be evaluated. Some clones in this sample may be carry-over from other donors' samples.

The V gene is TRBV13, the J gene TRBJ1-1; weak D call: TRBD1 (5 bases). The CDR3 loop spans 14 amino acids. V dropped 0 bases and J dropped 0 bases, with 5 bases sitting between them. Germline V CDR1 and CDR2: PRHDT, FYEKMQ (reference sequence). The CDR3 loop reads CASSLGQVNTEAFF. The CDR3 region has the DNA TGTGCCAGCAGCTTAGGACAGGTGAACACTGAAGCTTTCTTT.

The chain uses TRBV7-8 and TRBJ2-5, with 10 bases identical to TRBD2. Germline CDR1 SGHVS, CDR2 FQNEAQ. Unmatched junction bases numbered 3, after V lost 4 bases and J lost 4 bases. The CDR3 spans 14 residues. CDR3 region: CASSYPSGGETQYF. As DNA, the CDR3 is TGTGCCAGCAGCTATCCTAGCGGGGGAGAGACCCAGTACTTC.

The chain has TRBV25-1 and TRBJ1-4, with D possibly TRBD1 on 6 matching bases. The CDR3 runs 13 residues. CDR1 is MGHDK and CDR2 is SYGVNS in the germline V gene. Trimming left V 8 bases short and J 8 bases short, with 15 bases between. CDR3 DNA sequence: TGTGCCAGCGGCAGGGGTTTGGGGGAAAAACTGTTTTTT. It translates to CASGRGLGEKLFF.

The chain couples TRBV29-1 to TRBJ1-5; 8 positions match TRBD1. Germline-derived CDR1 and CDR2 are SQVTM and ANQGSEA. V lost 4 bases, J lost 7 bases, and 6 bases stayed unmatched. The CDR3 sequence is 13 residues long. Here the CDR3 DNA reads TGCAGCGTTGCGCTGGACAGGGAACAGCCCCAGCATTTT. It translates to CSVALDREQPQHF.